These T cell receptor beta chains were read from a single sample in a study of blood T cell repertoires in COVID-19. Only in-frame clones appear in the TCRdb table, and some are missing; sequencing was by immunoSEQ multiplex PCR. This sample has around 270,000 clones, with over 80% found just once. Sequences were obtained from PBMCs or T cells enriched from blood (not recorded which). These receptor sequences come from a woman in her thirties or forties who had been exposed to COVID-19. Both conserved end residues are part of each CDR3. Each record gives: D gene, clone size, V gene, J gene, CDR3 protein, CDR3 DNA. The D gene is left open where the match is weak. Rows give clone size only sometimes, using once, few, many, or a class for an expanded clone.

TRBD2	NA	TRBV24-1	TRBJ2-1	CATSGTGTSGGGSYNEQFF	TGTGCCACCAGTGGAACCGGGACTAGCGGGGGGGGCTCCTACAATGAGCAGTTCTTC
TRBD2	NA	TRBV7-2	TRBJ2-3	CASSLEGLAGVLNTQYF	TGTGCCAGCAGCTTAGAGGGACTAGCGGGAGTCCTAAATACGCAGTATTTT
TRBD2	few	TRBV5-1	TRBJ2-2	CASSVPGGWSGELFF	TGCGCCAGCAGCGTCCCCGGGGGGTGGTCCGGGGAGCTGTTTTTT
TRBD1	NA	TRBV5-5	TRBJ1-4	CASSADRVNEKLFF	TGTGCCAGCAGCGCGGACAGGGTTAATGAAAAACTGTTTTTT
TRBD1	NA	TRBV3-1/TRBV3-2	TRBJ1-2	CASSQVGQGTNYGYTF	TGTGCCAGCAGCCAAGTTGGACAGGGAACTAACTATGGCTACACCTTC
NA	NA	TRBV7-9	TRBJ2-1	CASSLGGGDEQFF	TGTGCCAGCAGCTTAGGTGGTGGAGATGAGCAGTTCTTC
TRBD1	NA	TRBV14	TRBJ2-1	CASSRTGFYNEQFF	TGTGCCAGCAGCCGGACAGGGTTCTACAATGAGCAGTTCTTC
NA	NA	TRBV12-3/TRBV12-4	TRBJ1-2	CASSFGSGYTF	TGTGCCAGCAGTTTCGGTTCGGGCTACACCTTC
NA	NA	TRBV29-1	TRBJ1-1	CSGSGVLRTEAFF	TGCAGCGGGTCAGGGGTCTTGAGGACTGAAGCTTTCTTT
TRBD2	NA	TRBV12-3/TRBV12-4	TRBJ2-2	CASRGLATGELFF	TGTGCCAGCCGGGGACTAGCGACCGGGGAGCTGTTTTTT
NA	NA	TRBV7-2	TRBJ2-2	CASRRESNTGELFF	TGTGCCAGCAGACGGGAGTCGAACACCGGGGAGCTGTTTTTT
TRBD1	NA	TRBV7-6	TRBJ2-1	CASSLAETGNYNEQFF	TGTGCCAGCAGCTTAGCTGAGACAGGGAACTACAATGAGCAGTTCTTC
TRBD1	NA	TRBV19	TRBJ1-5	CASSTRDRTRPQHF	TGTGCCAGTAGTACTCGGGACAGGACAAGGCCCCAGCATTTT
NA	NA	TRBV10-1	TRBJ1-2	CASGPCVYGYTF	TGCGCCAGCGGTCCGTGCGTGTATGGCTACACCTTC
TRBD1	NA	TRBV6-5	TRBJ1-1	CASSYSGGQGRAFF	TGTGCCAGCAGTTACTCGGGGGGACAGGGGCGAGCTTTCTTT
NA	NA	TRBV7-9	TRBJ1-1	CASSLGDTRNTEAFF	TGTGCCAGCAGCCTAGGGGACACCCGAAACACTGAAGCTTTCTTT
NA	NA	TRBV21-1	TRBJ1-1	CASSKRGRGGMNTEAFF	TGTGCCAGCAGCAAAAGGGGACGGGGAGGGATGAACACTGAAGCTTTCTTT
NA	NA	TRBV28	TRBJ2-5	CASRGAGSEGAQETQYF	TGTGCCAGCCGCGGGGCAGGTTCGGAGGGGGCTCAAGAGACCCAGTACTTC
NA	NA	TRBV5-1	TRBJ2-5	CASSLAGTGQETQYF	TGCGCCAGCAGCTTGGCCGGTACCGGGCAAGAGACCCAGTACTTC
TRBD1	NA	TRBV6-1	TRBJ1-4	CASSGTRTGTFATNEKLFF	TGTGCCAGCAGTGGAACAAGGACAGGGACTTTTGCAACTAATGAAAAACTGTTTTTT
NA	NA	TRBV9	TRBJ2-6	CASSALSGANVLTF	TGTGCCAGCAGCGCTTTATCCGGGGCCAACGTCCTGACTTTC
NA	NA	TRBV6-5	TRBJ1-4	CASSYDRNNEKLFF	TGTGCCAGCAGCTATGACAGGAATAATGAAAAACTGTTTTTT
NA	NA	TRBV11-3	TRBJ2-3	CASSLYITDTQYF	TGTGCCAGCAGCTTATACATCACAGATACGCAGTATTTT
TRBD1	NA	TRBV19	TRBJ2-1	CASSTSRGTGYNEQFF	TGTGCCAGTAGCACAAGTCGCGGGACAGGCTACAATGAGCAGTTCTTC
NA	NA	TRBV15	TRBJ1-1	CATRLTEGTEAFF	TGTGCCACCAGATTGACGGAGGGGACTGAAGCTTTCTTT
NA	NA	TRBV5-1	TRBJ2-2	CASSLSGTLRASNTGELFF	TGTGCCAGCAGCTTATCCGGGACACTACGAGCCTCGAACACCGGGGAGCTGTTTTTT
NA	NA	TRBV9	TRBJ2-2	CASSAGTPLSLELFF	TGTGCCAGCAGCGCAGGTACTCCACTTTCCCTGGAGCTGTTTTTT
TRBD1	once	TRBV7-9	TRBJ1-2	CASSRKGQGASSGYTF	TGTGCCAGCAGCCGAAAGGGACAGGGGGCGAGTAGTGGCTACACCTTC
TRBD2	NA	TRBV4-3	TRBJ2-7	CASRSGTSGSYEQYF	TGCGCCAGCAGGTCCGGGACTAGCGGCTCCTACGAGCAGTACTTC
TRBD1	NA	TRBV10-3	TRBJ1-2	CAIRRTGLNYGYTF	TGTGCCATCAGGAGGACAGGGTTGAACTATGGCTACACCTTC
TRBD2	NA	TRBV5-1	TRBJ2-1	CASSLFQRGDNEQFF	TGCGCCAGCAGCTTGTTCCAGCGGGGGGACAATGAGCAGTTCTTC
TRBD2	NA	TRBV5-6	TRBJ2-1	CASSWSGSAYNEQFF	TGTGCCAGCAGCTGGAGCGGGAGCGCCTACAATGAGCAGTTCTTC
NA	few	TRBV7-8	TRBJ2-7	CASSYTWPSYEQYF	TGTGCCAGCAGCTATACCTGGCCATCCTACGAGCAGTACTTC
NA	NA	TRBV18	TRBJ2-5	CASSRGGQQETQYF	TGTGCCAGCTCACGCGGGGGACAACAAGAGACCCAGTACTTC
NA	NA	TRBV2	TRBJ1-4	CASTIRTALNGKLFF	TGTGCCAGCACCATACGGACAGCCTTGAACGGAAAACTGTTTTTT
TRBD1	NA	TRBV3-1/TRBV3-2	TRBJ1-5	CASSQRTGGGNQPQHF	TGTGCCAGCAGCCAAAGGACAGGGGGTGGCAATCAGCCCCAGCATTTT
NA	NA	TRBV27	TRBJ2-6	CASRSGGVPSGANVLTF	TGTGCCAGCAGATCCGGAGGGGTCCCCTCTGGGGCCAACGTCCTGACTTTC
NA	NA	TRBV18	TRBJ1-2	CASSQDRDGYTF	TGTGCCAGCTCGCAAGACAGAGATGGCTACACCTTC